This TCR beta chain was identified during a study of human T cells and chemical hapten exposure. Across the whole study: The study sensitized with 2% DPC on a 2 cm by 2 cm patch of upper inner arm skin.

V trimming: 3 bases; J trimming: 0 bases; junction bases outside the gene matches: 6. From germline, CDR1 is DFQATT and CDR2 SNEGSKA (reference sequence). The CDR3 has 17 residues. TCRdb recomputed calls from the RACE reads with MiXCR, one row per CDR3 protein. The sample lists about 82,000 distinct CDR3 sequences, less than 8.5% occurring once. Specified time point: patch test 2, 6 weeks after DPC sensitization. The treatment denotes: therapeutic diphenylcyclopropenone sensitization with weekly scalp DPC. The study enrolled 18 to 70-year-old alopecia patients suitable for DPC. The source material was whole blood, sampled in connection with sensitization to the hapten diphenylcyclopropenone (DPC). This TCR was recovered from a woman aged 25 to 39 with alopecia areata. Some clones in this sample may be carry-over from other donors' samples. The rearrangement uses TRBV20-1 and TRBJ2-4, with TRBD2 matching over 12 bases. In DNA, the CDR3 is TGCAGTGCTAGTACGCTAGCGGGGGGGCTAGCCAAAAACATTCAGTACTTC. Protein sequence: CSASTLAGGLAKNIQYF.